The 29 T cell receptor beta chains reported below all come from one sample, sequenced in a study of graft-versus-host responses after intestinal transplantation. No cognate antigen is known for these TCRs. Measured with immunoSEQ multiplex PCR; TCRdb has only the in-frame clones, and not every one. The sample holds about 100,000 clones, over 75% seen once. The starting material was unstimulated CD4+ T cells sorted from spleen or lymph node cells, obtained before transplant. The receptors were sampled from a human donor who was the organ donor for an intestinal transplant.

V is TRBV30 and J is TRBJ1-6; D not certain. The CDR3 runs 14 residues. Trimming pared 0 bases from V and 5 bases from J, leaving 8 bases between. Per germline, CDR1 GTSNPN and CDR2 SVGIG (reference sequence). CDR3 sequence: CAWSVRGDNSPLHF. The CDR3 nucleotides read TGTGCCTGGAGTGTACGAGGAGATAATTCACCCCTCCACTTT.

The V and J genes are TRBV5-6 and TRBJ2-3; 11 bases are shared with TRBD2. Trimming at V came to 2 bases and at J to 4 bases, leaving 9 bases not matched to a gene. The CDR3 sequence is 17 residues long. Per germline, CDR1 SGHDT and CDR2 YYEEEE. The CDR3 DNA reads as TGTGCCAGCAGCTTTACCTCGGGACTAGCGGAAGCAGATACGCAGTATTTT. The encoded protein is CASSFTSGLAEADTQYF. The entire variable domain, with the rest obtained from reference TRBV5-6 and TRBJ2-3, is as follows: DAGVTQSPTHLIKTRGQQVTLRCSPKSGHDTVSWYQQALGQGPQFIFQYYEEEERQRGNFPDRFSGHQFPNYSSELNVNALLLGDSALYLCASSFTSGLAEADTQYFGPGTRLTVL.

The J gene is TRBJ2-5, the V gene TRBV4-2; D possibly uses TRBD1 or TRBD2 (5 bases each). This CDR3 region has 16 residues. Germline V lookup: CDR1 LGHNA, CDR2 YNFKEQ. With 1 base removed from V and 1 base from J, the gap between germline ends came to 13 bases. CDR3 sequence: CASSQAHRGAQETQYF. As DNA, the CDR3 is TGTGCCAGCAGCCAAGCACATCGAGGGGCCCAAGAGACCCAGTACTTC.

The V and J genes are TRBV28 and TRBJ1-2, with D perhaps TRBD1 (6 bases). The length of the CDR3 is 16 residues. CDR1 and CDR2 from the germline V gene are MDHEN and SYDVKM. The ends were cut back, 2 bases at V and 4 bases at J, with 17 bases in the middle. The CDR3 sequence is CASSLNGVRGTYGYTF. The CDR3 bases are TGTGCCAGCAGTTTAAATGGGGTCAGGGGAACCTATGGCTACACCTTC.

The gene calls are TRBV5-1 and TRBJ1-2; 9 bases align to TRBD1. The CDR3 runs to 14 residues. Germline lookup yields CDR1 SGHRS and CDR2 YFSETQ. Unmatched junction bases numbered 4, after V lost 4 bases and J lost 3 bases. CDR3 coding DNA: TGCGCCAGCAGCCTACAGGGGGCGGACTATGGCTACACCTTC. Its protein is CASSLQGADYGYTF.

The chain combines TRBV14 with TRBJ1-4; 9 nucleotides line up with TRBD1. Looked up from germline, CDR1 is SGHDN and CDR2 is FVKESK. After removal of 2 bases from V and 4 bases from J, the junction contained 2 bases not matched to a gene. The CDR3 loop spans 15 amino acids. This CDR3 is CASSQRGQGNEKLFF. DNA of the CDR3: TGTGCCAGCAGCCAAAGGGGACAGGGTAATGAAAAACTGTTTTTT.

This clone was seen only a few times. The chain has TRBV30 and TRBJ2-2; TRBD2 aligns across 12 bases. The V segment lost 0 bases and the J segment 5 bases; nucleotides outside the gene matches: 7. The length of the CDR3 is 17 residues. Germline CDR1 reads GTSNPN; CDR2 reads SVGIG (reference sequence). The CDR3 spells CAWSVELAGGRTGELFF. CDR3 coding DNA: TGTGCCTGGAGTGTAGAACTAGCGGGGGGTCGGACCGGGGAGCTGTTTTTT.

The chain is built from TRBV15 and TRBJ2-3, with 9 bases that match TRBD2. Per germline, CDR1 LNHNV and CDR2 YYDKDF (reference sequence). The CDR3 has 17 amino acids. V lost 1 base to trimming and J lost 7 bases; unmatched junction nucleotides: 12. CDR3 in amino acids: CATSRGGAGGPSNTQYF. For the CDR3, the DNA is TGTGCCACCAGCAGAGGAGGGGCGGGGGGGCCGTCAAATACGCAGTATTTT.

The chain links TRBV7-3 to TRBJ1-1, with 10 bases aligning to TRBD1. Germline V gene data show CDR1 as SGHTA and CDR2 as FQGTGA. With 0 bases clipped from V and 5 bases from J, the junction kept 6 bases outside the gene matches. The length of the CDR3 is 16 residues. Written as DNA, the CDR3 is TGTGCCAGCAGCTTAACGACGGGACAGGGGCGGACTGAAGCTTTCTTT. It translates to CASSLTTGQGRTEAFF.

The gene calls are TRBV6-1 and TRBJ1-6, with a possible D match to TRBD1 (5 bases). CDR3 length: 18 residues. Trimming took 4 bases from V and 0 from J, leaving 16 bases between them. Germline-derived CDR1 and CDR2 are MNHNS and SASEGT. CDR3 protein: CASSGGTIQSSYNSPLHF. CDR3 DNA: TGTGCCAGCAGTGGAGGGACGATCCAGAGCTCCTATAATTCACCCCTCCACTTT.

This chain joins TRBV30 and TRBJ2-2, with D possibly being TRBD2 (6 bases). Germline loops: CDR1 GTSNPN, CDR2 SVGIG (reference sequence). The CDR3 runs 13 residues. V was pared by 6 bases and J by 7 bases, with 15 bases between. CDR3 residues: CACSKGLNGELFF. The CDR3 DNA reads as TGTGCCTGTAGCAAGGGACTCAACGGGGAGCTGTTTTTT.

The V call is TRBV6-6, the J call TRBJ1-6; maybe TRBD1 (5 bases). The length of the CDR3 is 14 residues. Germline V CDR1 and CDR2: MNHNY, SVGAGI (reference sequence). Trimming stripped 0 bases from V and 8 bases from J, with 8 bases between. The CDR3 bases are TGTGCCAGCAGTTACTCGCAGGGAGATTCACCCCTCCACTTT. Translating gives CASSYSQGDSPLHF.

V gene TRBV28 combines with J gene TRBJ1-4; D unresolved. The germline CDR1 and CDR2 sequences are MDHEN and SYDVKM. Trimming left V 8 bases short and J 8 bases short, with 15 bases between. This CDR3 is 13 amino acids long. Here the CDR3 DNA reads TGTGCCAGCGCCCAAGGCCAGCGGGAAAAACTGTTTTTT. Its protein is CASAQGQREKLFF.

V usage is TRBV27 and J usage is TRBJ2-1; TRBD2 agrees at 8 bases. The CDR3 is made up of 14 amino acids. Germline CDR1 is MNHEY and CDR2 is SMNVEV (reference sequence). Trimming at V came to 6 bases and at J to 5 bases, leaving 6 bases not matched to a gene. The CDR3 nucleotides are TGTGCCAGCAGCCCAGCGGGGGTGAACAATGAGCAGTTCTTC. It encodes CASSPAGVNNEQFF.

This clone was detected once. V usage is TRBV5-6 and J usage is TRBJ2-3; the D is unclear. Germline V CDR1 and CDR2: SGHDT, YYEEEE. The length of the CDR3 is 17 residues. V gave up 4 bases and J gave up 6 bases, with 24 bases separating them. CDR3 sequence: CASSRITSLPTSDTQYF. CDR3 sequence (DNA): TGTGCCAGCAGCCGTATCACCAGCCTCCCCACGTCCGATACGCAGTATTTT.

The chain couples TRBV5-6 to TRBJ2-7; 9 nucleotides agree with TRBD2. Germline-derived CDR1 and CDR2 are SGHDT and YYEEEE. CDR3 length equals 15 residues. V shed 0 bases and J 0 bases; nucleotides not matched to a gene: 1. The chain's CDR3 is CASSLGLAASYEQYF. The DNA of the CDR3 is TGTGCCAGCAGCTTGGGACTAGCGGCCTCCTACGAGCAGTACTTC.

The J gene is TRBJ2-2, the V gene TRBV11-2, with TRBD1 identical over 11 bases. This CDR3 has 16 residues. Per germline, CDR1 SGHAT and CDR2 FQNNGV. The V and J ends lost 2 bases and 4 bases, in that order; junction bases with no gene match: 3. The DNA of the CDR3 is TGTGCCAGCAGCTTAAGGGGGACAGGGGGCACCGGGGAGCTGTTTTTT. It translates to CASSLRGTGGTGELFF.

The genes are TRBV10-3 and TRBJ2-7; D remains unclear. This CDR3 is built from 13 residues. In germline, CDR1 is ENHRY, CDR2 SYGVKD. The ends were cut back, 3 bases at V and 4 bases at J, with 10 bases in the middle. CDR3 sequence reads: CAISDRLGYEQYF. For the CDR3, the DNA is TGTGCCATCAGTGATCGATTGGGATACGAGCAGTACTTC.

The CDR3 reads CASTQQGDEQFF. The DNA for the CDR3 is TGCGCCAGCACTCAACAGGGTGATGAGCAGTTCTTC. The rearrangement joins TRBV5-1 to TRBJ2-1; D is possibly TRBD1 (6 bases). V was trimmed by 6 bases and J by 8 bases, leaving 12 bases between them. CDR1 SGHRS and CDR2 YFSETQ come from the germline V gene. There are 12 residues in the CDR3.

The chain joins TRBV19 to TRBJ1-2, with D hard to call. V was shortened by 3 bases and J by 2 bases, with 10 bases between the two germline ends. CDR3 length: 14 residues. Germline lookup yields CDR1 LNHDA and CDR2 SQIVND (reference sequence). CDR3: CASSIFLANYGYTF. The CDR3 bases are TGTGCCAGTAGTATTTTTCTAGCCAACTATGGCTACACCTTC.

The rearrangement uses TRBV2 and TRBJ1-2; D is perhaps TRBD1 (6 bases). The CDR3 runs 14 residues. The ends were cut back, 5 bases at V and 5 bases at J, with 15 bases in the middle. Germline V gives CDR1 SNHLY, CDR2 FYNNEI. The CDR3 spells CASSYAGEGYGYTF. The CDR3 DNA reads as TGTGCCAGCAGTTACGCAGGGGAGGGGTATGGCTACACCTTC.

Of note for this clone: The conserved final phenylalanine or tryptophan is absent from the CDR3, which likely points to a read error. The rearrangement links TRBV7-2 to TRBJ1-6, with a possible D match to TRBD1 (6 bases). The CDR3 extends over 15 amino acids. Germline V gene data show CDR1 as SGHTA and CDR2 as FQGNSA. V lost 4 bases and J 3 bases, leaving 10 bases between the germline ends. CDR3 amino acids: CASSWRQVYNSPLHL. CDR3 coding DNA: TGTGCCAGCAGCTGGAGACAGGTCTATAATTCACCCCTCCACCTT.

In its sample, this clone was seen a few times. The gene calls are TRBV4-1 and TRBJ2-3, with TRBD2 identical over 11 bases. This CDR3 comprises 16 residues. From germline, CDR1 is MGHRA and CDR2 YSYEKL. V gave up 4 bases and J gave up 5 bases; unmatched junction bases: 8. Here the CDR3 reads CASSPGSGGVRDTQYF. The CDR3 coding sequence is TGCGCCAGCAGCCCCGGTAGCGGGGGGGTCAGAGATACGCAGTATTTT.

The V gene is TRBV5-1, the J gene TRBJ2-2, with TRBD2 matching 9 bases. This CDR3 has 17 residues. Germline lookup yields CDR1 SGHRS and CDR2 YFSETQ. With 1 base clipped from V and 3 bases from J, the junction kept 7 bases outside the gene matches. The CDR3 nucleotides are TGCGCCAGCAGCTTGCCTAGCGGGGATGGGGACACCGGGGAGCTGTTTTTT. It specifies CASSLPSGDGDTGELFF.

The chain joins TRBV4-2 to TRBJ2-1; TRBD1 is a possible D gene (5 bases). The CDR3 is 15 amino acids. Per the germline V gene, CDR1 is LGHNA and CDR2 is YNFKEQ. Deletions cut 2 bases from V and 7 bases from J, with 15 bases between. The CDR3 nucleotides read TGTGCCAGCAGCCAACCGCTTCAAAGGGGTAATGAGCAGTTCTTC. Encoded protein: CASSQPLQRGNEQFF.

The rearrangement uses TRBV18 and TRBJ2-5; a weak D match, TRBD2 (5 bases). The CDR3 runs 14 residues. Germline assignment: CDR1 KGHSH and CDR2 LQKENI. V gave up 2 bases and J gave up 2 bases, with 9 bases separating them. CDR3 amino acids: CASSPMGRQETQYF. The CDR3 bases are TGTGCCAGCTCACCAATGGGGAGACAAGAGACCCAGTACTTC. Variable domain in full (rest from reference TRBV18 and TRBJ2-5): NAGVMQNPRHLVRRRGQEARLRCSPMKGHSHVYWYRQLPEEGLKFMVYLQKENIIDESGMPKERFSAEFPKEGPSILRIQQVVRGDSAAYFCASSPMGRQETQYFGPGTRLLVL.

This rearrangement joins TRBV11-2 to TRBJ2-1; D gene uncertain. The V end lost 5 bases, the J end lost 10 bases, and 9 bases lay between the germline ends. This CDR3 spans 11 amino acids. Looked up from germline, CDR1 is SGHAT and CDR2 is FQNNGV. The CDR3 spells CASSVLGEQFF. As DNA, the CDR3 is TGTGCCAGCAGCGTTCTCGGGGAGCAGTTCTTC.

Only one count was recorded for this clone. The CDR3 region has the DNA TGTGCCAGCAGTGAACCGATGAGGACGTCCTATGGCTACACCTTC. It codes for CASSEPMRTSYGYTF. V is TRBV6-1 and J is TRBJ1-2; unclear D gene. Trimming left V 2 bases short and J 4 bases short, with 14 bases between. Germline CDR1 MNHNS, CDR2 SASEGT. The CDR3 is made up of 15 amino acids.

The chain has TRBV5-1 and TRBJ1-2; 9 bases fit TRBD1. In germline, CDR1 is SGHRS, CDR2 YFSETQ. V lost 4 bases and J lost 1; bases outside the gene matches: 5. This CDR3 is built from 15 residues. DNA of the CDR3: TGCGCCAGCAGCGCGGGGACAGGGATTAACTATGGCTACACCTTC. Residues: CASSAGTGINYGYTF.